This TCR beta chain was recorded in a study of shared clonotypes between healthy human individuals. Study outcomes and limitations: Naive CD4 clonotype sharing across several donors was 4% to 5%. Clonotype sharing across donors was expected to vary with sequencing depth.

Clones were sequenced by immunoSEQ multiplex PCR, and TCRdb holds only the in-frame ones, with some missing. The sample carries around 550,000 clones, 85% to 95% recorded once. The CDR3 has 13 amino acids. Trimming left V 5 bases short and J 4 bases short, with 12 bases between. CDR1 and CDR2 (germline): MNHEY, SMNVEV (reference sequence). About this clone: The antigen remains unidentified.

Terminally differentiated effector memory CD45RA+ cells were excluded from the naive CD8 cells, which were CD45RO-negative and positively selected for CCR7. Every donor, a Caucasian adult, lived in Nashville, Tennessee. This TCR came from a woman aged 25 to 39 in good health. The sample comprised naive CD8+ T cells sorted from blood. V gene TRBV27 combines with J gene TRBJ2-7; no clear D. The CDR3 is CASSPTLGYEQYF. CDR3 in DNA: TGTGCCAGCAGTCCCACCCTTGGGTACGAGCAGTACTTC.